Listed below are T cell receptor beta chains from one sample, sequenced in a study of identical twins. TCRdb reprocessed the 5' RACE reads via MiXCR and lists one record per CDR3 protein. In the table there are roughly 280,000 distinct CDR3 sequences, just under 9.5% of which are singletons. The same data also went into a second study, on yellow fever vaccine responses in identical twins.

The sample consisted of CD8+ T cells sorted from blood. These receptor sequences come from a woman aged 18-35 years in good health. The CDR3 runs from the conserved cysteine through the conserved F or W. The D gene is left open where the match is weak. The size of a clone is reported for some rows only, either as once, few or many, or as a class for expanded clones.

clone size	D gene	V gene	J gene	CDR3 DNA	CDR3 protein
many	.	TRBV4-3	TRBJ2-1	TGCGCCAGCAGCCCCTTTGGGAGCTCCTACAATGAGCAGTTCTTC	CASSPFGSSYNEQFF
few	TRBD2	TRBV5-1	TRBJ2-7	TGCGCCAGCAGCGAGGAGGTAGCGGGAGACGAGCAGTACTTC	CASSEEVAGDEQYF
few	TRBD1	TRBV30	TRBJ2-1	TGTGCCTGGTGGACGGGACAGGGGTTTAATGAGCAGTTCTTC	CAWWTGQGFNEQFF
many	.	TRBV20-1	TRBJ2-4	TGCAGTGCTAGTGCCGGCAGCTCCATCTATCTAGCCAAAAACATTCAGTACTTC	CSASAGSSIYLAKNIQYF
few	TRBD1	TRBV5-5	TRBJ2-5	TGTGCCAGCAGCAGTACGGACAGGGGTCAAGAGACCCAGTACTTC	CASSSTDRGQETQYF
.	TRBD2	TRBV30	TRBJ2-7	TGTGCCTTTGCAGGGACTACGTACTACGAGCAGTACTTC	CAFAGTTYYEQYF
.	.	TRBV9	TRBJ2-5	TGTGCCAGCAGCGAACAGGGCGGGGGACCTCAAGAGACCCAGTACTTC	CASSEQGGGPQETQYF
many	.	TRBV7-8	TRBJ2-5	TGTGCCAGCAGCTTCATACCAAACTATCAAGAGACCCAGTACTTC	CASSFIPNYQETQYF
few	.	TRBV5-8	TRBJ1-1	TGTGCCAGCAGCCCGAATGTGCAGGCGAACACTGAAGCTTTCTTT	CASSPNVQANTEAFF
few	TRBD2	TRBV29-1	TRBJ2-3	TGCAGCGTTGAGGTTGGGCTCGGCGGGAGGAGCACAGATACGCAGTATTTT	CSVEVGLGGRSTDTQYF
.	.	TRBV20-1	TRBJ2-6	TGCAGTGCTAGAGATCTCGACTCTGGGGCCAACGTCCTGACTTTC	CSARDLDSGANVLTF
many	.	TRBV15	TRBJ1-1	TGTGCCACCAGCAGAGATGGGGTGAACACTGAAGCTTTCTTT	CATSRDGVNTEAFF
many	TRBD2	TRBV29-1	TRBJ2-7	TGCAGCGTTGAAGGGGCGGGAGAGACCTACGAGCAGTACTTC	CSVEGAGETYEQYF
.	.	TRBV12-3/TRBV12-4	TRBJ1-1	TGTGCCAGCAGTTTAATAGGGGGAATGAACACTGAAGCTTTCTTT	CASSLIGGMNTEAFF
few	.	TRBV5-1	TRBJ2-7	TGCGCCAGCAGCTCGAAGGACAGTGCCGAGCAGTACTTC	CASSSKDSAEQYF
few	TRBD2	TRBV4-3	TRBJ2-5	TGCGCCAGCAGCCAATTATACACTAGCGAATCCAACCGACAAGAGACCCAGTACTTC	CASSQLYTSESNRQETQYF
few	.	TRBV5-6	TRBJ1-1	TGTGCCAGCAGCTTAGGGGAAAACACTGAAGCTTTCTTT	CASSLGENTEAFF
few	TRBD1	TRBV12-3/TRBV12-4	TRBJ2-7	TGTGCCAGCAACCCGGGACAGGGTTCCGAGCAGTACTTC	CASNPGQGSEQYF
few	.	TRBV7-9	TRBJ2-1	TGTGCCAGCAGCTCCGAGGGCAATGAGCAGTTCTTC	CASSSEGNEQFF
.	.	TRBV14	TRBJ1-5	TGTGCCAGCAGCCAAACCTGGCAGCCCCAGCATTTT	CASSQTWQPQHF
.	.	TRBV4-3	TRBJ2-7	TGCGCCAGCAGCCAAGAGACGGTTCACTACGAGCAGTACTTC	CASSQETVHYEQYF
.	TRBD1	TRBV27	TRBJ2-7	TGTGCCAGCAGCCCCGGCCCAGGGGGATACGAGCAGTACTTC	CASSPGPGGYEQYF
many	TRBD1	TRBV7-4	TRBJ1-5	TGTGCCAGCAGCTTAGTTGCGTTGGGGACAGGGCTCAATCAGCCCCAGCATTTT	CASSLVALGTGLNQPQHF
.	.	TRBV4-3	TRBJ1-1	TGCGCCAGCAGCCAAGCTTCGGGGTTGGGTACTGAAGCTTTCTTT	CASSQASGLGTEAFF
few	.	TRBV20-1	TRBJ2-1	TGCAGTGCTAGTCTTCCAACTCGGACTACCTACAATGAGCAGTTCTTC	CSASLPTRTTYNEQFF
few	TRBD1	TRBV7-3	TRBJ2-5	TGTGCCAGCAGTCCCACAGGGGGCCTGGGTGAGACCCAGTACTTC	CASSPTGGLGETQYF
many	.	TRBV5-1	TRBJ2-7	TGTGCCAGCAGCTTGGGACCGACTTACGAGCAGTACTTC	CASSLGPTYEQYF